What follows is one TCR beta chain and its context. Its specific antigen is unknown. No qualities accompany the bases; no much larger clone lies one base away. Donors were healthy HIV-negative adults with no recently reported acute infections or vaccinations. Only Caucasian adults living in Nashville, Tennessee, USA were represented among the donors. CD4+ T cells were enriched by magnetic negative selection; naive cells were then positively selected on CD45RA, and the negative fraction formed the memory subset. Blood was collected by leukapheresis, and PBMCs were isolated by Ficoll-Histopaque density gradient centrifugation and then cryopreserved in liquid nitrogen vapor phase. Analytical flow cytometry was used to check the purity and quantity of every magnetically sorted T cell population. Genomic DNA was isolated from each sorted fraction and quantified by UV absorbance on a Nanodrop 2000c. The data are from a study of shared clonotypes between healthy human individuals (dated by TCRdb to 2018 to 2020). Regarding the complete study: The cohort comprised a couple of women and a few men aged 18 to 49 years. For each donor, three plates each were used for CD4 naive and CD4 memory, two plates were used for CD8 naive, and one plate was used for CD8 memory. To estimate repertoire size and how much clonotypes are shared between individuals, the study performed deep sequencing of blood TCR repertoires from 4 to 6 healthy adults. Different laboratories and diverse techniques were used to prepare libraries and sequence TCR repertoires, to increase sequencing depth and limit assay-specific biases. Leukapheresis yielded between about 0.9 and 8.9 billion PBMCs per donor.

Summary of the overall study and its limitations: Because the study included only a small number of donors, the genetic and exposure-history diversity represented was limited. Across a few donors, roughly 5.4% of naive CD4, roughly 3.5% of naive CD8, about 2.3% of memory CD4, and approximately 0.42% of memory CD8 clonotypes were shared. Even with the large sequencing depth, rarefaction of the sorted-subset datasets indicated that sequencing was incomplete. Sampling was restricted to blood, and TCR repertoires in tissue are likely to differ from TCR repertoires in blood. Pairwise subsampling led to the expectation that sequencing depth would affect the degree of clonotype sharing among donors. Estimated clonotype richness was generally larger for naive than for memory subsets. Clonotypes shared by all four sorted-subset donors showed higher generation probabilities than non-shared clonotypes.

Using the deep immunoSEQ assay, TCR CDR3 regions were amplified from genomic DNA by multiplex PCR. Genomic DNA extracted from each cell subset was distributed evenly over all wells of several immunoSEQ 96-well plates, and each plate served as one replicate. For sorted subsets, about 0.2 ug genomic DNA, equal to about 30,000 T cell genomes, was loaded into each replicate PCR. Purified libraries were measured with a Qubit 3.0 fluorometer, size-checked on a Bioanalyzer 2100, and measured again with the KAPA Library Quantification kit. Each immunoSEQ 96-well plate was sequenced on its own single-read 150-cycle Illumina NextSeq 550 flow cell. Processing in the source paper ran as follows. Because only junctional sequences without quality scores were contained in the immunoSEQ output, filtering matching that applied to full-length reads could not be performed. Sequences were annotated with PyIR, a Python wrapper for IgBLAST v1.9, and V/J genes and CDR3 were assigned using IMGT germline references. Any read was removed if the V/J assignment was weak (E-value above 1e-6), the CDR3 was missing, or the read contained stop codons, out-of-frame junctions, or ambiguous translated residues. V3J clonotypes were defined by identical inferred V gene, J gene, and CDR3 amino acid sequence. Percentage overlap between repertoires was computed as shared unique clonotypes divided by the size of the smaller repertoire. RTK rarefaction, the Chao1 estimator, and Recon v2.1 estimates of unobserved clonotypes were used to assess repertoire richness. Generation probabilities for all TCRbeta clonotypes obtained by the gDNA method from several donors were computed using OLGA. The immuneACCESS repertoire file appears here via TCRdb, limited to in-frame rearrangements. These files lack a portion of the clones; in checked studies, under half of the deficit traces to unresolved V genes, and the cause of the others is not known. The V and J calls and clone size come from that table; D and trimming were worked out from the DNA. The sample table shows some 1 million clones, and 60% to 80% are seen once. The biggest ten clones account for about 1.5% of the sample.

Between the V and J ends, shortened by 5 bases and 8 bases respectively, the junction contains 21 bases. From the cysteine up to the phenylalanine, the CDR3 has a length of 15 residues. The only DNA kept is the CDR3, 45 bases in frame from the first base. For CDR1 and CDR2, the germline V gene lists SNHLY and FYNNEI. This clonotype was sampled from a man aged 18 to 35 in good health. Here the chain combines TRBV2 and TRBJ1-2; TRBD1 is a weak D gene call, 6 bases matching. Sequenced material: memory CD4+ T cells sorted from blood. The cell subset or site label here, explained by the study, means: CD45RA-negative fraction. The CDR3 is CASSLIAGGMLGYTF. The base sequence is TGTGCCAGCAGTCTAATAGCGGGGGGCATGTTGGGCTACACCTTC.